These 21 T cell receptor beta chains were sequenced from one sample in a study of shared T cell receptors in the human thymus (dated by TCRdb to the early 2020s). Library creation used the immunoSEQ multiplex PCR assay. Sourced from immuneACCESS, this table was stored by TCRdb with only in-frame sequences that have V and J called. A share of the clones is absent; for the studies checked, an unresolved V gene accounts for under half, and the remainder has no known explanation. The sample table holds about 660,000 clones, of which around nine tenths were seen once. The top ten constitute about 0.01% of the sample. This sample was also put to use in a study of human thymus T cells.

The sequenced material came from thymocytes. Source of these receptors: a boy younger than two with a congenital heart defect. Donor details come from another sample of the same person, matched by shared clones.

The chain couples TRBV5-6 to TRBJ2-2, with D possibly matching TRBD1 (6 bases). CDR1 is SGHDT, CDR2 YYEEEE, per germline. Trimming removed 2 bases at V and 5 bases at J, with 10 bases between. CDR3 length equals 14 residues. The CDR3 DNA follows: TGTGCCAGCAGCTTAGGGGGTCGGACCGGGGAGCTGTTTTTT. Its translation is CASSLGGRTGELFF.

A single count supports this clone. V gene TRBV28 combines with J gene TRBJ2-7; D is perhaps TRBD2 (6 bases). The CDR3 is 17 amino acids. Between the trimmed V and J ends, which lost 3 bases and 2 bases, there was a span of 20 bases. CDR1 and CDR2 (germline): MDHEN, SYDVKM. CDR3 DNA sequence: TGTGCCAGCAGTTTCCTCACCCTAGCGATTGACGCCTACGAGCAGTACTTC. Translating gives CASSFLTLAIDAYEQYF. The full variable domain, its missing parts supplied by reference TRBV28 and TRBJ2-7, is DVKVTQSSRYLVKRTGEKVFLECVQDMDHENMFWYRQDPGLGLRLIYFSYDVKMKEKGDIPEGYSVSREKKERFSLILESASTNQTSMYLCASSFLTLAIDAYEQYFGPGTRLTVT.

The chain joins TRBV6-5 to TRBJ2-2; possible D gene TRBD1, 6 bases. The length of the CDR3 is 16 residues. The germline V gene has CDR1 MNHEY and CDR2 SVGAGI. The germline V and J ends were trimmed by 4 bases and 4 bases, with 16 bases remaining between them. CDR3 coding DNA: TGTGCCAGCAGTTCAATGACAGGAATGCCCACCGGGGAGCTGTTTTTT. It specifies CASSSMTGMPTGELFF.

The chain has TRBV2 and TRBJ1-5, with 9 positions matching TRBD1. This CDR3 has 14 residues. CDR1 is SNHLY, CDR2 FYNNEI, per germline. Losses at the gene ends were 7 bases for V and 6 bases for J; bases not matched to a gene: 7. The CDR3 DNA follows: TGTGCCAGCACTCCGGGACAGGGAGGTCAGCCCCAGCATTTT. Translating it yields CASTPGQGGQPQHF.

V and J are TRBV2 and TRBJ2-1; 9 bases match TRBD2. The CDR3 extends over 18 amino acids. Germline V CDR1 and CDR2: SNHLY, FYNNEI. With 9 bases clipped from V and 1 base from J, the junction kept 16 bases outside the gene matches. The DNA of the CDR3 is TGTGCCAGAGCTCCACTAGCGGGTATGATAGGGTCCTACAATGAGCAGTTCTTC. Protein product: CARAPLAGMIGSYNEQFF. Together with reference TRBV2 and TRBJ2-1, the CDR3 gives the full variable domain: EPEVTQTPSHQVTQMGQEVILRCVPISNHLYFYWYRQILGQKVEFLVSFYNNEISEKSEIFDDQFSVERPDGSNFTLKIRSTKLEDSAMYFCARAPLAGMIGSYNEQFFGPGTRLTVL.

This chain uses TRBV4-2 with TRBJ2-7; 7 bases agree with TRBD2. This CDR3 contains 16 residues. Germline CDR1 is LGHNA and CDR2 is YNFKEQ. The junction had 10 bases not matched to a gene; V was cut back by 0 bases and J by 5 bases. The DNA of the CDR3 is TGTGCCAGCAGCCAAGATCTTTGCGGGAGATCTGACGAGCAGTACTTC. Residues: CASSQDLCGRSDEQYF.

This chain connects TRBV6-1 to TRBJ2-7; 7 nucleotides agree with TRBD1. The CDR3 spans 18 residues. Trimming at V came to 2 bases and at J to 2 bases, leaving 15 bases not matched to a gene. The germline CDR1 and CDR2 sequences are MNHNS and SASEGT. Here the CDR3 reads CASSERLILDRETYEQYF. DNA of the CDR3: TGTGCCAGCAGTGAACGATTGATTCTCGACAGGGAAACCTACGAGCAGTACTTC.

The chain employs TRBV18 and TRBJ1-4, with D uncertain. This CDR3 has 17 residues. V lost 3 bases and J 0 bases, leaving 14 bases between the germline ends. The germline V gene has CDR1 KGHSH and CDR2 LQKENI. The CDR3 sequence: CASSPGDLPSTNEKLFF. DNA of the CDR3: TGTGCCAGCTCACCGGGCGACCTACCCTCAACTAATGAAAAACTGTTTTTT.

CDR3: CASSVVGPSSGANVLTF. In nucleotides, the CDR3 is TGTGCCAGCAGCGTAGTTGGCCCAAGCTCTGGGGCCAACGTCCTGACTTTC. The rearrangement links TRBV9 to TRBJ2-6, with D unclear. Deletions cut 0 bases from V and 0 bases from J, with 10 bases between. Germline CDR1 reads SGDLS; CDR2 reads YYNGEE. The CDR3 sequence is 17 residues long.

A single count supports this clone. The CDR3: CASSGGTGDYEQYF. As DNA, the CDR3 is TGTGCCAGCAGTGGCGGGACAGGGGACTACGAGCAGTACTTC. The chain recombines TRBV25-1 with TRBJ2-7, with 10 nucleotides matching TRBD1. Unmatched junction bases numbered 3, after V lost 4 bases and J lost 3 bases. Germline CDR1 MGHDK, CDR2 SYGVNS. This CDR3 spans 14 amino acids.

The chain joins TRBV18 to TRBJ1-3; 9 bases are shared with TRBD1. Looked up from germline, CDR1 is KGHSH and CDR2 is LQKENI. This CDR3 is 16 amino acids long. The V gene end was trimmed by 2 bases and the J gene end by 3 bases; junction bases not matched to a gene: 5. CDR3 protein: CASSPKQGAVGNTIYF. The CDR3 coding sequence is TGTGCCAGCTCACCAAAACAGGGGGCAGTTGGAAACACCATATATTTT. Full variable domain (missing parts from reference TRBV18 and TRBJ1-3): NAGVMQNPRHLVRRRGQEARLRCSPMKGHSHVYWYRQLPEEGLKFMVYLQKENIIDESGMPKERFSAEFPKEGPSILRIQQVVRGDSAAYFCASSPKQGAVGNTIYFGEGSWLTVV.

The chain has TRBV30 and TRBJ2-3; 7 bases map to TRBD1. Looked up from germline, CDR1 is GTSNPN and CDR2 is SVGIG (reference sequence). V was clipped by 7 bases and J by 3 bases; unmatched bases: 10. The CDR3 runs 14 residues. The CDR3: CASLRAGGTDTQYF. DNA for the CDR3: TGTGCCTCCCTTAGGGCAGGGGGAACAGATACGCAGTATTTT.

This clone was counted a few times. The V and J genes are TRBV11-3 and TRBJ2-3; 9 bases line up with TRBD1. The trim removed 4 bases at V and 3 bases at J, leaving 8 bases unmatched. Germline CDR1 SGHNT, CDR2 YENEEA. The length of the CDR3 is 16 residues. The CDR3 loop is CASSSLRQGETDTQYF. Here the CDR3 DNA reads TGTGCCAGCAGCTCCCTTAGACAGGGGGAGACAGATACGCAGTATTTT.

The chain links TRBV19 to TRBJ2-7; D might be TRBD2 (7 bases). The germline V gene encodes CDR1 LNHDA and CDR2 SQIVND (reference sequence). V gave up 1 base and J gave up 6 bases, with 13 bases separating them. CDR3 size: 14 residues. The CDR3 spells CASSIVGGGGEQYF. CDR3 DNA: TGTGCCAGTAGTATAGTGGGAGGGGGGGGCGAGCAGTACTTC.

V and J are TRBV4-3 and TRBJ2-7, with D possibly TRBD1 on 6 matching bases. This CDR3 has 16 residues. Germline CDR1 and CDR2: LGHNA and YSLEER. Trimming removed 3 bases at V and 5 bases at J, with 20 bases between. As DNA, the CDR3 is TGCGCCAGCAGCCAGAGAATAGACAGGAACCTCCACGAGCAGTACTTC. Its protein product is CASSQRIDRNLHEQYF.

This chain links TRBV4-1 with TRBJ2-7; no clear D gene. The CDR3 spans 14 residues. V was cut by 3 bases and J by 3 bases, with 12 bases left in between. Germline CDR1 reads MGHRA; CDR2 reads YSYEKL. In nucleotides, the CDR3 is TGCGCCAGCAGCCACGATCCTACCTACTACGAGCAGTACTTC. It codes for CASSHDPTYYEQYF.

The chain couples TRBV5-1 to TRBJ2-3, with D possibly matching TRBD2 (6 bases). The CDR3 consists of 16 residues. Per germline, CDR1 SGHRS and CDR2 YFSETQ. Trimming took 4 bases from V and 2 from J, leaving 17 bases between them. DNA for the CDR3: TGCGCCAGCAGCCTCGGAGGAGGGTGGGACACAGATACGCAGTATTTT. Translated: CASSLGGGWDTDTQYF.

This chain connects TRBV4-3 to TRBJ2-3; D perhaps matches TRBD2 (6 bases). Germline V gives CDR1 LGHNA, CDR2 YSLEER. The V end was cut by 1 base, the J end by 0 bases, with 14 bases between. There are 17 residues in the CDR3. CDR3 coding DNA: TGCGCCAGCAGCCAAGTACCGGGACTCACAAGCACAGATACGCAGTATTTT. It is translated as CASSQVPGLTSTDTQYF.

The rearrangement uses TRBV27 and TRBJ2-5; D gene ambiguous. The CDR3 is made up of 13 amino acids. V was cut by 1 base and J by 4 bases, with 7 bases left in between. Germline values: CDR1 MNHEY, CDR2 SMNVEV (reference sequence). For the CDR3, the DNA is TGTGCCAGCAGTTTATACTCCGGAGAGACCCAGTACTTC. Amino acid sequence: CASSLYSGETQYF.

The J gene is TRBJ2-1, the V gene TRBV27; 12 nucleotides agree with TRBD2. There are 14 residues in the CDR3. The trim removed 6 bases at V and 7 bases at J, leaving 4 bases unmatched. Germline V gene data show CDR1 as MNHEY and CDR2 as SMNVEV (reference sequence). CDR3 DNA sequence: TGTGCCAGCAGAGGACTAGCGGGACCTAATGAGCAGTTCTTC. It encodes CASRGLAGPNEQFF.

CDR3 loop: CAQFWPHSGANVLTF. The CDR3 nucleotides are TGCGCCCAGTTTTGGCCCCACTCTGGGGCCAACGTCCTGACTTTC. V usage is TRBV23-1 and J usage is TRBJ2-6, with D unclear. TRBV23-1 is an ORF, with its function uncertain. This CDR3 comprises 15 residues. The V end was cut by 11 bases, the J end by 0 bases, with 14 bases between.